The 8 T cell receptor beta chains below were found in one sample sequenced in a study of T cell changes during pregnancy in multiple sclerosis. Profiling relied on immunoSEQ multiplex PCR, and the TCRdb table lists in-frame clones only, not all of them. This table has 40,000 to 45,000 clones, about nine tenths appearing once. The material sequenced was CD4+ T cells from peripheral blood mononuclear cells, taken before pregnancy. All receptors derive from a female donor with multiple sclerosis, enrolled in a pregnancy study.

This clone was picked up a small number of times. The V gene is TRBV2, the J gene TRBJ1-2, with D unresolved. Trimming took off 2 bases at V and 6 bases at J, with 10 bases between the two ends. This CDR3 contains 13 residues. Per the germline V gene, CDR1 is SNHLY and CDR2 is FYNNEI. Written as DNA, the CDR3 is TGTGCCAGCAGTGAACTGAGGGATCATGGCTACACCTTC. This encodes CASSELRDHGYTF.

DNA for the CDR3: TGCGCCAGCAGCTCGATCGAGGGGGCGATCGGGGAGCTGTTTTTT. Its protein product is CASSSIEGAIGELFF. This chain uses TRBV5-1 with TRBJ2-2, with TRBD1 matching 7 bases. From germline, CDR1 is SGHRS and CDR2 YFSETQ. The CDR3 has 15 residues. The V and J ends lost 3 bases and 7 bases, in that order; junction bases with no gene match: 9.

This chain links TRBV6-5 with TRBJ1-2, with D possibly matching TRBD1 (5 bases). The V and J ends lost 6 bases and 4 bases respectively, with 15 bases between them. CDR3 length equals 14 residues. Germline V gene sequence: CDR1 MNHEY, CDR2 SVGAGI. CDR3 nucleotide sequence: TGTGCCAGCAGGCCGTCCAGAAGGGGCTATGGCTACACCTTC. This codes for CASRPSRRGYGYTF.

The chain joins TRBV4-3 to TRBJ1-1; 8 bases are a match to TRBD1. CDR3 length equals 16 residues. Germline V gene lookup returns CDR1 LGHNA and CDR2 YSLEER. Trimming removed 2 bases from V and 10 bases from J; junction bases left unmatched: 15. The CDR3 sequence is CASSQRPWGQEGSAFF. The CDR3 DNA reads TGCGCCAGCAGCCAACGTCCTTGGGGACAGGAGGGTTCAGCTTTCTTT.

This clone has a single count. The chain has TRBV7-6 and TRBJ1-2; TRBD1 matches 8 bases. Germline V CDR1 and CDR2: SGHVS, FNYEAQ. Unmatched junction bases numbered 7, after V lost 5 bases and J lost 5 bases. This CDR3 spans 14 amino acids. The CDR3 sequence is CASSGTGTGYGYTF. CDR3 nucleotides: TGTGCCAGCAGCGGGACCGGGACAGGTTATGGCTACACCTTC.

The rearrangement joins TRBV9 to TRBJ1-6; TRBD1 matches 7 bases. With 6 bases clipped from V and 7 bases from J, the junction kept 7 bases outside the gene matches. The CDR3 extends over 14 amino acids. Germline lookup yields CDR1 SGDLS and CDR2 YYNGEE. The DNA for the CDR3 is TGTGCCAGCACCCCGACAGGGATGAATTCACCCCTCCACTTT. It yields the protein CASTPTGMNSPLHF.

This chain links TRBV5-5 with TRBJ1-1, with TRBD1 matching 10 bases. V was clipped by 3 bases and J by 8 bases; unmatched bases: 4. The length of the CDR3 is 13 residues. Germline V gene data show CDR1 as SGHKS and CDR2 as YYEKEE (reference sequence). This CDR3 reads CASSWGQGIEAFF. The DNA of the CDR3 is TGTGCCAGCAGCTGGGGACAGGGGATAGAAGCTTTCTTT.

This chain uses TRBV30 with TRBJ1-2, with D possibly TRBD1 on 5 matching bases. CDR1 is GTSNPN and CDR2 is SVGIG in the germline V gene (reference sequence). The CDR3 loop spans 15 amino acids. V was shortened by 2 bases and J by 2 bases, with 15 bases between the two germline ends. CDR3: CAWSRGRVMNYGYTF. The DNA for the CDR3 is TGTGCCTGGAGTAGGGGCAGGGTGATGAACTATGGCTACACCTTC. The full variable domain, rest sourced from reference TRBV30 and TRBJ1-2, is SQTIHQWPATLVQPVGSPLSLECTVEGTSNPNLYWYRQAAGRGLQLLFYSVGIGQISSEVPQNLSASRPQDRQFILSSKKLLLSDSGFYLCAWSRGRVMNYGYTFGSGTRLTVV.